A selection of T cell receptor beta chains follows, all from one sample in a study of T-cell reconstitution after alpha-beta-depleted transplantation in children. One entry per CDR3 protein results from TCRdb running MiXCR on the PCR reads. Of 380,000 or so distinct CDR3 sequences listed, about 14% are singletons. The specimen comprised PBMCs, sampled from the stem cell graft. These receptors all stem from a human donor who donated a stem cell graft to a child with Fanconi anemia. Each CDR3 is given with its conserved first and last residue. A D gene is named only where the DNA matches it firmly. Only part of the rows carry a size: once, few, many, or a class if the clone is expanded.

. TRBJ2-1 TRBV6-2/TRBV6-3 many CASSYGNYNEQFF TGTGCCAGCAGTTACGGAAATTACAATGAGCAGTTCTTC
. TRBJ2-2 TRBV7-2 many CASSLGTDIPGELFF TGTGCCAGCAGCTTAGGGACAGACATCCCCGGGGAGCTGTTTTTT
TRBD2 TRBJ2-3 TRBV11-3 . CASSLERGGKDTQYF TGTGCCAGCAGCTTAGAGCGGGGGGGGAAGGATACGCAGTATTTT
. TRBJ2-1 TRBV7-2 . CASSSSLGNNEQFF TGTGCCAGCAGCTCGTCGTTGGGAAACAATGAGCAGTTCTTC
. TRBJ2-3 TRBV4-3 . CASSQENLASDTQYF TGCGCCAGCAGCCAAGAAAACCTAGCCTCGGATACGCAGTATTTT
TRBD1 TRBJ2-1 TRBV7-2 medium-sized CASSRPGTANNEQFF TGTGCCAGCAGCCGGCCCGGGACAGCGAACAATGAGCAGTTCTTC
TRBD1 TRBJ1-5 TRBV5-8 . CASGLDRGRNQPQHF TGTGCCAGCGGCTTGGACAGGGGGCGAAATCAGCCCCAGCATTTT
. TRBJ2-3 TRBV18 . CASSPNGNTQYF TGTGCCAGCTCACCTAACGGAAATACGCAGTATTTT
TRBD1 TRBJ1-4 TRBV5-1 few CASSTGQGKNEKLFF TGCGCCAGCAGCACCGGACAGGGGAAAAATGAAAAACTGTTTTTT
TRBD1 TRBJ2-3 TRBV4-2 . CASSQSGGADTQYF TGTGCCAGCAGCCAATCAGGGGGCGCAGATACGCAGTATTTT
. TRBJ1-1 TRBV12-3/TRBV12-4 many CASTPRRGIQGTYTEAFF TGTGCCAGCACTCCAAGGCGGGGGATACAGGGTACGTACACTGAAGCTTTCTTT
TRBD1 TRBJ1-1 TRBV19 few CASRTGGTGTEAFF TGTGCCAGTCGAACAGGGGGGACTGGCACTGAAGCTTTCTTT
. TRBJ2-2 TRBV7-2 once CASSPRPGMDTGELFF TGTGCCAGCAGCCCGCGACCGGGGATGGACACCGGGGAGCTGTTTTTT
. TRBJ2-7 TRBV18 few CASSPRDSSYEQYF TGTGCCAGCTCACCAAGAGACAGTTCCTACGAGCAGTACTTC
. TRBJ1-6 TRBV7-9 few CASSQLGENSPLHF TGTGCCAGCAGTCAACTGGGGGAAAATTCACCCCTCCACTTT
TRBD1 TRBJ1-1 TRBV29-1 . CSVTRQGNTEAFF TGCAGCGTTACTAGACAGGGGAACACTGAAGCTTTCTTT
TRBD1 TRBJ2-5 TRBV30 . CAWKSRDRGSRETQYF TGTGCCTGGAAATCCCGGGACAGGGGATCGAGGGAGACCCAGTACTTC
. TRBJ2-1 TRBV3-1 few CASSQTVRTATYNEQFF TGTGCCAGCAGCCAAACCGTACGGACAGCCACCTACAATGAGCAGTTCTTC
. TRBJ1-2 TRBV20-1 few CSARVSSNYGYTF TGCAGTGCTAGAGTCAGCTCTAACTATGGCTACACCTTC
. TRBJ2-3 TRBV5-1 . CASSLEAGRADTQYF TGCGCCAGCAGCTTGGAGGCGGGGAGAGCAGATACGCAGTATTTT
TRBD1 TRBJ2-7 TRBV29-1 many CSVRQGASYEQYF TGCAGCGTACGACAGGGGGCGTCCTACGAGCAGTACTTC
. TRBJ2-2 TRBV2 . CASSEKGPANTGELFF TGTGCCAGCAGTGAAAAGGGGCCCGCGAACACCGGGGAGCTGTTTTTT
. TRBJ1-3 TRBV20-1 . CSASLSGNTIYF TGCAGTGCTAGTCTTTCCGGAAACACCATATATTTT
. TRBJ1-2 TRBV20-1 many CSASNYGYTF TGCAGTGCTTCAAACTATGGCTACACCTTC
. TRBJ2-5 TRBV28 few CASSLTGSETQYF TGTGCCAGCAGTTTAACAGGGTCGGAGACCCAGTACTTC
TRBD1 TRBJ2-6 TRBV7-6 many CASSFSDRGSGANVLTF TGTGCCAGCAGCTTCTCGGACAGGGGATCTGGGGCCAACGTCCTGACTTTC
TRBD1 TRBJ1-2 TRBV25-1 many CASRAGGAGGYTF TGTGCCAGCAGGGCAGGGGGCGCTGGGGGCTACACCTTC
TRBD2 TRBJ2-3 TRBV28 many CASSSSGNTDTQYF TGTGCCAGCAGTTCTAGCGGAAACACAGATACGCAGTATTTT
TRBD2 TRBJ2-5 TRBV28 many CASSSTSRETQYF TGTGCCAGCTCCTCGACTAGCCGAGAGACCCAGTACTTC
. TRBJ1-1 TRBV20-1 many CSARDITKGGNTEAFF TGCAGTGCTAGGGACATAACAAAAGGGGGGAACACTGAAGCTTTCTTT
. TRBJ2-4 TRBV10-3 many CAISGEGALAKNIQYF TGTGCCATCAGTGGAGAAGGAGCCCTAGCCAAAAACATTCAGTACTTC
TRBD1 TRBJ2-7 TRBV11-3 few CASGQGYSYEQYF TGTGCCAGCGGACAGGGGTACTCCTACGAGCAGTACTTC
. TRBJ2-3 TRBV5-1 few CASRDGSSTDTQYF TGCGCCAGCAGAGACGGATCTAGCACAGATACGCAGTATTTT
. TRBJ2-2 TRBV11-2 few CASSPWRTGELFF TGTGCCAGCAGCCCTTGGAGGACCGGGGAGCTGTTTTTT
. TRBJ1-1 TRBV7-9 . CASSLVGLVSEAFF TGTGCCAGCAGCTTAGTCGGACTGGTGTCTGAAGCTTTCTTT
. TRBJ1-5 TRBV6-1 many CASSESPNQPQHF TGTGCCAGCAGTGAAAGTCCGAATCAGCCCCAGCATTTT
TRBD1 TRBJ1-1 TRBV4-3 . CASSQEAGGYTEAFF TGCGCCAGCAGCCAAGAAGCAGGGGGCTACACTGAAGCTTTCTTT
. TRBJ1-2 TRBV9 many CASSVEAGPYGYTF TGTGCCAGCAGCGTAGAGGCAGGACCCTATGGCTACACCTTC
. TRBJ1-1 TRBV9 few CASSVGGGDAFF TGTGCCAGCAGCGTTGGGGGAGGGGACGCTTTCTTT
. TRBJ1-1 TRBV7-9 many CASSLGAVNTEAFF TGTGCCAGCAGCTTAGGGGCCGTGAACACTGAAGCTTTCTTT
TRBD1 TRBJ2-1 TRBV28 many CASSSAATSTGVGNEQFF TGTGCCAGCAGTTCCGCAGCTACAAGTACAGGGGTCGGCAATGAGCAGTTCTTC
TRBD1 TRBJ2-1 TRBV6-1 few CASRLGQGGSPYNEQFF TGTGCCAGCAGACTGGGACAGGGAGGAAGCCCCTACAATGAGCAGTTCTTC
TRBD1 TRBJ2-2 TRBV10-3 few CAISATGGTGELFF TGTGCCATCAGTGCGACAGGGGGCACCGGGGAGCTGTTTTTT
. TRBJ2-3 TRBV20-1 few CSAKEGFTDTQYF TGCAGTGCTAAGGAAGGATTCACAGATACGCAGTATTTT
. TRBJ1-1 TRBV7-2 many CASSLGVSTEAFF TGTGCCAGCAGCTTGGGGGTGTCCACTGAAGCTTTCTTT
. TRBJ1-3 TRBV2 few CASSGLLSGNTIYF TGTGCCAGCAGTGGTCTCCTCTCTGGAAACACCATATATTTT
. TRBJ1-1 TRBV12-3/TRBV12-4 many CASRYAGNTEAFF TGTGCCAGCAGATATGCGGGAAACACTGAAGCTTTCTTT
. TRBJ1-2 TRBV5-6 few CASSLAGSNYGYTF TGTGCCAGCAGCTTGGCAGGGTCAAACTATGGCTACACCTTC
TRBD1 TRBJ2-2 TRBV4-2 many CASSLLSGQDAGELFF TGTGCCAGCAGCCTCCTCTCGGGACAGGATGCCGGGGAGCTGTTTTTT
. TRBJ1-1 TRBV5-1 . CASSLEGLGEAFF TGCGCCAGCAGCTTGGAGGGTTTAGGTGAAGCTTTCTTT
. TRBJ2-1 TRBV12-3/TRBV12-4 . CASSFGPSKGFF TGTGCCAGCAGTTTCGGCCCTTCGAAGGGGTTCTTC
. TRBJ2-2 TRBV7-2 many CASSLRGGQTGELFF TGTGCCAGCAGCTTAAGGGGGGGCCAAACCGGGGAGCTGTTTTTT
TRBD2 TRBJ2-3 TRBV7-9 many CASSRSGGTDTQYF TGTGCCAGCAGCCGTAGCGGGGGAACAGATACGCAGTATTTT
TRBD1 TRBJ2-1 TRBV4-3 . CASSQGDRAYNEQFF TGCGCCAGCAGCCAAGGGGACAGGGCTTACAATGAGCAGTTCTTC
TRBD1 TRBJ2-5 TRBV20-1 few CSASGQGVGETQYF TGCAGTGCTAGTGGTCAGGGGGTAGGGGAGACCCAGTACTTC
TRBD1 TRBJ1-6 TRBV2 many CASSGQGSSPLHF TGTGCCAGCAGTGGACAGGGCAGTTCACCCCTCCACTTT
. TRBJ2-7 TRBV27 . CASSSPTRREQYF TGTGCCAGCAGTTCCCCCACACGGCGGGAGCAGTACTTC
. TRBJ2-5 TRBV9 few CASSGDVGGARTTQYF TGTGCCAGCAGCGGTGATGTGGGGGGGGCAAGAACGACCCAGTACTTC
TRBD1 TRBJ1-2 TRBV28 many CASSLGQAGNYGYTF TGTGCCAGCAGTCTTGGACAGGCCGGGAACTATGGCTACACCTTC
TRBD2 TRBJ2-3 TRBV7-9 . CASSLALAGGFDTQYF TGTGCCAGCAGCTTAGCCCTAGCGGGGGGGTTCGATACGCAGTATTTT